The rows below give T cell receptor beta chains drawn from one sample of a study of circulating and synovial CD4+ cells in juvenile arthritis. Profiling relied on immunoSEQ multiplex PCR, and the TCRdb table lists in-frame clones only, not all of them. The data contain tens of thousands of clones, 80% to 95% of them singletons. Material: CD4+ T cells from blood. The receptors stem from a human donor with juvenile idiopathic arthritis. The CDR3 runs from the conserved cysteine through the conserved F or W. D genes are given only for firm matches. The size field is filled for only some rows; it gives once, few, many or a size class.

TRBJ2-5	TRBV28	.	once	CASSFRFVRRAEPAQETQYF	TGTGCCAGCAGTTTTCGGTTCGTTCGCCGCGCGGAACCGGCCCAAGAGACCCAGTACTTC
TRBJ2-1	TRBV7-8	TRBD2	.	CASSPTGTSGYNEQFF	TGTGCCAGCAGCCCCACGGGGACTAGCGGGTACAATGAGCAGTTCTTC
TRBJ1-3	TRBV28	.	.	CASSSPGGPTGNTIYF	TGTGCCAGCAGTTCCCCCGGGGGGCCCACTGGAAACACCATATATTTT
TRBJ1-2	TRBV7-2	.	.	CASSFRQNYGYTF	TGTGCCAGCAGCTTTAGACAGAACTATGGCTACACCTTC
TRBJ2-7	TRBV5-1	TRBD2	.	CASSLGLAGTYEQYF	TGCGCCAGCAGCCTGGGACTAGCGGGAACCTACGAGCAGTACTTC
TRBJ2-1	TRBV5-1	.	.	CASSLLATENEQFF	TGCGCCAGCAGCCTCCTAGCGACGGAGAATGAGCAGTTCTTC
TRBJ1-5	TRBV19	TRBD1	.	CASSIARDSIDSNQPQHF	TGTGCCAGTAGTATAGCACGGGACAGCATAGATAGCAATCAGCCCCAGCATTTT
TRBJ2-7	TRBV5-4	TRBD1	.	CASSLWDRGLREQYF	TGTGCCAGCAGCCTTTGGGACAGGGGCTTGCGGGAGCAGTACTTC
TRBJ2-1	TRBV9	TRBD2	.	CASSVDRGLAGVRSYNEQFF	TGTGCCAGCAGCGTAGATAGGGGACTAGCGGGAGTTCGGTCCTACAATGAGCAGTTCTTC
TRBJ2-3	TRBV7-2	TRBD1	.	CASSPGQKDYTQYF	TGTGCCAGCAGCCCGGGACAGAAAGATTATACGCAGTATTTT
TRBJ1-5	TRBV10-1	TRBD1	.	CASSRGKTGQQYSNQPQHF	TGCGCCAGCAGTCGGGGCAAAACGGGACAGCAATATAGCAATCAGCCCCAGCATTTT
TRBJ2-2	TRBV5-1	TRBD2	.	CASSLLAGQTNTGELFF	TGCGCCAGCAGCCTACTAGCGGGACAAACGAACACCGGGGAGCTGTTTTTT
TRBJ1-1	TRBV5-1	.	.	CASSLFSPGTEAFF	TGCGCCAGCAGCTTGTTCTCCCCGGGGACTGAAGCTTTCTTT
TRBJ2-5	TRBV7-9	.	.	CASSFGQETQYF	TGTGCCAGCAGCTTCGGGCAAGAGACCCAGTACTTC
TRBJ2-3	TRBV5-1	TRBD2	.	CASSSGTSGATDTQYF	TGCGCCAGCAGCTCTGGGACTAGCGGAGCCACAGATACGCAGTATTTT
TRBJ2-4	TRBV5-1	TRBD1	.	CASSGGQGIAKNIQYF	TGCGCCAGCAGCGGGGGACAGGGAATAGCCAAAAACATTCAGTACTTC
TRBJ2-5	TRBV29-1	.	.	CSFRVAETQYF	TGCAGCTTCAGGGTAGCTGAGACCCAGTACTTC
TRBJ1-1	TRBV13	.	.	CASWRTGLPTEAFF	TGTGCCAGCTGGCGCACAGGGCTCCCCACTGAAGCTTTCTTT
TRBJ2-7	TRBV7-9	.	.	CASSKTGLQYF	TGTGCCAGCAGCAAGACAGGACTGCAGTACTTC
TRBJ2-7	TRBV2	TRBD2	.	CASSLRGDKQYF	TGTGCCAGCAGCCTCCGGGGGGATAAGCAGTACTTC
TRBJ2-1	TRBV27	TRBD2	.	CASRRTSGPYNEQFF	TGTGCCAGCAGGAGGACTAGCGGACCCTACAATGAGCAGTTCTTC
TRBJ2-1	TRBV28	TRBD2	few	CASSPLTSLYNEQFF	TGTGCCAGCAGTCCCCTGACTAGCCTGTACAATGAGCAGTTCTTC
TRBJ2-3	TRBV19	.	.	CASISGDTQYF	TGTGCCAGTATTTCAGGAGATACGCAGTATTTT
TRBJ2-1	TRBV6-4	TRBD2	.	CASSAVAGVTYNEQFF	TGTGCCAGCAGTGCGGTAGCGGGAGTAACCTACAATGAGCAGTTCTTC
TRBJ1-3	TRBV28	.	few	CASGRGRDTIYF	TGTGCCAGCGGCAGGGGACGAGACACCATATATTTT
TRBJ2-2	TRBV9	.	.	CASSRVRGELFF	TGTGCCAGCAGCCGGGTCCGCGGGGAGCTGTTTTTT
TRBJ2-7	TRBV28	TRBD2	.	CASIPGGLAGTYEQYF	TGTGCCAGCATCCCCGGGGGACTAGCGGGAACCTACGAGCAGTACTTC
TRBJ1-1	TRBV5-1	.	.	CASSLQRDMNTEAFF	TGCGCCAGCAGCTTGCAGAGGGACATGAACACTGAAGCTTTCTTT
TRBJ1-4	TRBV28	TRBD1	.	CASSSLGGPTNEKLFF	TGTGCCAGCAGTTCGCTAGGGGGCCCAACTAATGAAAAACTGTTTTTT
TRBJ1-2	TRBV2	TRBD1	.	CAKTGGAGGYTF	TGTGCCAAGACAGGGGGCGCGGGTGGCTACACCTTC
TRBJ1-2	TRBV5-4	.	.	CASSLSADGYTF	TGTGCCAGCAGCTTGAGCGCAGACGGCTACACCTTC
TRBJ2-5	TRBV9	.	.	CASSVGREETQYF	TGTGCCAGCAGCGTAGGGCGGGAAGAGACCCAGTACTTC
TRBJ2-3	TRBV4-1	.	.	CASSRPGTGTDTQYF	TGCGCCAGCAGCCGTCCGGGTACTGGCACAGATACGCAGTATTTT
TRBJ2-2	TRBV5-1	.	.	CASRGGHDTGELFF	TGCGCCAGCAGAGGGGGTCACGACACCGGGGAGCTGTTTTTT
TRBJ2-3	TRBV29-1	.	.	CSLKYRDTQYF	TGCAGCCTCAAATACAGAGATACGCAGTATTTT
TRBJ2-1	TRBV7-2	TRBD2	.	CASSSWGEGHNEQFF	TGTGCCAGCAGCTCATGGGGGGAGGGCCACAATGAGCAGTTCTTC
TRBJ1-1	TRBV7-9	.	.	CASSLAGIKTEAFF	TGTGCCAGCAGCTTGGCGGGAATAAAGACTGAAGCTTTCTTT
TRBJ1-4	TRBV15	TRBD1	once	CATSSRTGGPNEKLFF	TGTGCCACCAGCAGCCGGACAGGGGGACCTAATGAAAAACTGTTTTTT
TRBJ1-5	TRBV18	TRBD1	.	CASSPGTEFNQPQHF	TGTGCCAGCTCACCAGGGACAGAATTTAATCAGCCCCAGCATTTT
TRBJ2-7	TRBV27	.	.	CASSLRRDERALEQYF	TGTGCCAGCAGTTTAAGGCGGGACGAAAGGGCCCTCGAGCAGTACTTC
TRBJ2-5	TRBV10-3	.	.	CAIRDESESLEGETQYF	TGTGCCATCAGGGATGAGAGTGAGAGCTTAGAGGGAGAGACCCAGTACTTC
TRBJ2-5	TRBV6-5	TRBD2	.	CASSALGLAGETQYF	TGTGCCAGCAGTGCGTTGGGTCTAGCGGGGGAGACCCAGTACTTC
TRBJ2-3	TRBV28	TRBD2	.	CGVLAGTDTQYF	TGCGGAGTGCTAGCGGGTACAGATACGCAGTATTTT
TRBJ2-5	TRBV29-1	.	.	CSIPRGKETQYF	TGCAGCATCCCTCGGGGGAAAGAGACCCAGTACTTC
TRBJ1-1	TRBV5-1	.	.	CASSFGGDTEAFF	TGCGCCAGCAGCTTCGGGGGGGACACTGAAGCTTTCTTT
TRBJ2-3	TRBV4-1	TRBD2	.	CASSPQVAGSTDTQYF	TGCGCCAGCAGCCCCCAAGTAGCGGGATCGACAGATACGCAGTATTTT
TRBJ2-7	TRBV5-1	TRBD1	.	CASSGNRDRGHAYEQYF	TGCGCCAGCAGCGGAAACCGGGACAGGGGGCACGCCTACGAGCAGTACTTC
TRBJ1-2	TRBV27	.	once	CASSLLAGGWGYTF	TGTGCCAGCAGTTTATTGGCGGGGGGGTGGGGCTACACCTTC
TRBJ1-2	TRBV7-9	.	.	CASSLAYALGYTF	TGTGCCAGCAGCTTAGCCTATGCTCTGGGCTACACCTTC
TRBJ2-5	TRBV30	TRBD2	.	CAWRTAGYQETQYF	TGTGCCTGGAGAACAGCGGGGTACCAAGAGACCCAGTACTTC
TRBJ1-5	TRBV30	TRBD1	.	CAWSVRGPQPQHF	TGTGCCTGGAGTGTCAGGGGGCCTCAGCCCCAGCATTTT
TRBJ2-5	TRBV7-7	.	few	CASSLVVGRQETQYF	TGTGCTAGCAGCTTAGTTGTGGGGAGACAAGAGACCCAGTACTTC
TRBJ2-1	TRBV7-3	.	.	CASSRDLSSYNEQFF	TGTGCCAGCAGCCGGGACTTAAGCTCCTACAATGAGCAGTTCTTC
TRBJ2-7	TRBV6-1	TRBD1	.	CASSERQGPTYEQYF	TGTGCCAGCAGTGAAAGACAGGGACCCACCTACGAGCAGTACTTC
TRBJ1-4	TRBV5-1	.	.	CASSLSPPGTNEKLFF	TGCGCCAGCAGCTTGAGTCCCCCCGGGACTAATGAAAAACTGTTTTTT
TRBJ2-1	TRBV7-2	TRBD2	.	CASSFIGLAGGEQFF	TGTGCCAGCAGCTTTATAGGACTAGCGGGAGGCGAGCAGTTCTTC
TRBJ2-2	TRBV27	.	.	CASSFQGGANTGELFF	TGTGCCAGCAGTTTCCAGGGGGGAGCTAACACCGGGGAGCTGTTTTTT
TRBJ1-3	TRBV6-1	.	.	CASRTDSLSGNTIYF	TGTGCCAGCAGGACAGACAGTCTCTCTGGAAACACCATATATTTT
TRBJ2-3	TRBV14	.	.	CASSQLAPPGSTDTQYF	TGTGCCAGCAGCCAACTTGCCCCTCCCGGGAGCACAGATACGCAGTATTTT